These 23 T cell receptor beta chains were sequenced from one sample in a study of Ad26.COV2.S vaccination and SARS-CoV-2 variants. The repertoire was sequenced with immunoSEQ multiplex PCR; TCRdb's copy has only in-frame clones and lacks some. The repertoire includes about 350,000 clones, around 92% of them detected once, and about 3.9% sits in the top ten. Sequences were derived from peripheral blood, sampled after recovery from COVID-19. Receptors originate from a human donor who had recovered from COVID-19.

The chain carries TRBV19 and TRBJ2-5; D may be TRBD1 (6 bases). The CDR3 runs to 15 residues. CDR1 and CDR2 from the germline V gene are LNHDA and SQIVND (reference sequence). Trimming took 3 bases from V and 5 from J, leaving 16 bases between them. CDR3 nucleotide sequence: TGTGCCAGTAGTATCCGAGGACAGATCGGGGAGACCCAGTACTTC. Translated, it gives CASSIRGQIGETQYF.

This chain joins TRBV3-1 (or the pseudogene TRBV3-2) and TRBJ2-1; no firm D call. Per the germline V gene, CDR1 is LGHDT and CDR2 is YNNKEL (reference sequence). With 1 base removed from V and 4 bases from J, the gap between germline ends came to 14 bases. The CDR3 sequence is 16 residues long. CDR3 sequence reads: CASSQVISEPYNEQFF. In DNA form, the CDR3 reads TGTGCCAGCAGCCAAGTGATCAGCGAACCATACAATGAGCAGTTCTTC.

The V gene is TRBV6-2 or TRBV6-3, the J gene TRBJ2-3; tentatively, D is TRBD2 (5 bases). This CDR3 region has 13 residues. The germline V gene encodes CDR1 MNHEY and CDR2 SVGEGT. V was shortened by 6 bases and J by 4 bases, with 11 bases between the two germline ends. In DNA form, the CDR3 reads TGTGCCAGCAGCCTACTAGTCGCAGATACGCAGTATTTT. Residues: CASSLLVADTQYF.

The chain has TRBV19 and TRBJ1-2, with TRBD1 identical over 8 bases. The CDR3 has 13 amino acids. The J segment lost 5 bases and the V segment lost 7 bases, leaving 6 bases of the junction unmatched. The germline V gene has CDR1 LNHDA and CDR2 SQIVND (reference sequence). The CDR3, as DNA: TGTGCCAGTAAGGACAGGGTCGCGTATGGCTACACCTTC. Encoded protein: CASKDRVAYGYTF.

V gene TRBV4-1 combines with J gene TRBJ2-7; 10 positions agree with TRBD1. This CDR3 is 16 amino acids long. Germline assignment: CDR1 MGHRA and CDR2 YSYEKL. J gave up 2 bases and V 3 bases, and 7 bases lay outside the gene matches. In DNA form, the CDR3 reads TGCGCCAGCAGCCATCGCGGGACAGGGGCAACCTACGAGCAGTACTTC. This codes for CASSHRGTGATYEQYF.

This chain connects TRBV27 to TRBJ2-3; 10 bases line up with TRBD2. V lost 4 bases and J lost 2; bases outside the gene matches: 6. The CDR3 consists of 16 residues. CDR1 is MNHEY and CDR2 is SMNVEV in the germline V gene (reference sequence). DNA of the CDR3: TGTGCCAGCAGTTCCCGGCTAGCGGGGGTCACAGATACGCAGTATTTT. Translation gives CASSSRLAGVTDTQYF.

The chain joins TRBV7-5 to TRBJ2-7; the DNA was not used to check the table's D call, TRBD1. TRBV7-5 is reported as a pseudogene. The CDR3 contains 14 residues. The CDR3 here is CARSPRTGNYEQYF. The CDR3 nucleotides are TGTGCCAGAAGCCCCCGGACAGGGAACTACGAGCAGTACTTC.

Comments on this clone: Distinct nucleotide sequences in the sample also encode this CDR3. In DNA form, the CDR3 reads TGTGCCAGCAGTTTGACCCTGAATGAAAAACTGTTTTTT. It translates to CASSLTLNEKLFF. The chain combines TRBV27 with TRBJ1-4; D remains unclear. The CDR3 runs to 13 residues. Trimming left V 3 bases short and J 5 bases short, with 7 bases between. The V gene's germline CDR1 is MNHEY and CDR2 SMNVEV (reference sequence). Full variable domain (missing parts from reference TRBV27 and TRBJ1-4): EAQVTQNPRYLITVTGKKLTVTCSQNMNHEYMSWYRQDPGLGLRQIYYSMNVEVTDKGDVPEGYKVSRKEKRNFPLILESPSPNQTSLYFCASSLTLNEKLFFGSGTQLSVL.

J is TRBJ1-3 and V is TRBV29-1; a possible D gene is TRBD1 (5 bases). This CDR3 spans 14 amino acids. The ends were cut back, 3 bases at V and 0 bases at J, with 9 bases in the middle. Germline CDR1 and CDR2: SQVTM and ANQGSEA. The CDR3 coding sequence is TGCAGCGTTGAGGGGGGGAACTCTGGAAACACCATATATTTT. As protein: CSVEGGNSGNTIYF.

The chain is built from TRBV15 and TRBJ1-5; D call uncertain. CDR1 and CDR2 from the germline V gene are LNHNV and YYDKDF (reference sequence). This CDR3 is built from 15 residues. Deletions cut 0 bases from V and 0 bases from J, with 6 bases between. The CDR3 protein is CATSRDLSSNQPQHF. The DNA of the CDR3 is TGTGCCACCAGCAGAGATCTGAGTAGCAATCAGCCCCAGCATTTT.

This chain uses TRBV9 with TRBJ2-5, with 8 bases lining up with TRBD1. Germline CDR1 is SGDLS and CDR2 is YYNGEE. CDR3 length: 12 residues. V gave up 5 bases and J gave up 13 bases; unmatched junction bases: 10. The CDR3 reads CASSYPDRALYF. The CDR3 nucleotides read TGTGCCAGCAGTTACCCGGACAGGGCGCTGTACTTC. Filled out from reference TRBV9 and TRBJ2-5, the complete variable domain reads DSGVTQTPKHLITATGQRVTLRCSPRSGDLSVYWYQQSLDQGLQFLIQYYNGEERAKGNILERFSAQQFPDLHSELNLSSLELGDSALYFCASSYPDRALYFGPGTRLLVL.

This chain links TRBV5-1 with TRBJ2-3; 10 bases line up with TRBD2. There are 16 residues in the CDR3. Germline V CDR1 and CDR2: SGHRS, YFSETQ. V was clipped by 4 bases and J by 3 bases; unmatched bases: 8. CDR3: CASSRLAGLSTDTQYF. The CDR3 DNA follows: TGCGCCAGCAGCCGACTAGCGGGCCTATCGACAGATACGCAGTATTTT. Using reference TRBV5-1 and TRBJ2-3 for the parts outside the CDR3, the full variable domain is KAGVTQTPRYLIKTRGQQVTLSCSPISGHRSVSWYQQTPGQGLQFLFEYFSETQRNKGNFPGRFSGRQFSNSRSEMNVSTLELGDSALYLCASSRLAGLSTDTQYFGPGTRLTVL.

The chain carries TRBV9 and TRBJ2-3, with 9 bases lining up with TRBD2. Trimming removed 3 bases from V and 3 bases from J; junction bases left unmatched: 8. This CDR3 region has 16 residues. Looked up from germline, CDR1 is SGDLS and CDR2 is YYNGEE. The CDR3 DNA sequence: TGTGCCAGCAGCGGAACTCGCGGGGGGGGGACAGATACGCAGTATTTT. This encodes CASSGTRGGGTDTQYF.

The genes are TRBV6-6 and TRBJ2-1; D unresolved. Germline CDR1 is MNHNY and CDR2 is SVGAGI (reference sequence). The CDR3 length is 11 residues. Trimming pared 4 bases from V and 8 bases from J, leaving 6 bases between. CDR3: CASSSLDEQFF. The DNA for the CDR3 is TGTGCCAGCAGTTCCCTTGATGAGCAGTTCTTC.

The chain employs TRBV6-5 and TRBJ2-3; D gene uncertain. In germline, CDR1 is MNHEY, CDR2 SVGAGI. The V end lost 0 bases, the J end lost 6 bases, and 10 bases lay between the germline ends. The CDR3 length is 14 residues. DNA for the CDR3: TGTGCCAGCAGTTACTCGATTGGGCCGGATACGCAGTATTTT. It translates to CASSYSIGPDTQYF.

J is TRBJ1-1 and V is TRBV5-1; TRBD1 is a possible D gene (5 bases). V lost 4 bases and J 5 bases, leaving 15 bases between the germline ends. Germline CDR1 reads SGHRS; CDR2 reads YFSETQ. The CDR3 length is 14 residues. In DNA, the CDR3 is TGCGCCAGCAGCCTGGTTAGGGGAGGGACTGAAGCTTTCTTT. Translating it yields CASSLVRGGTEAFF.

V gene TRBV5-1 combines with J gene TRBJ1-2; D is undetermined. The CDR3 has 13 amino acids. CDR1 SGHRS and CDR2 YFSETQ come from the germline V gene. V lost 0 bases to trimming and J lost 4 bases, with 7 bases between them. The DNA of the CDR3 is TGCGCCAGCAGCTTGGTGGGCAGCTATGGCTACACCTTC. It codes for CASSLVGSYGYTF.

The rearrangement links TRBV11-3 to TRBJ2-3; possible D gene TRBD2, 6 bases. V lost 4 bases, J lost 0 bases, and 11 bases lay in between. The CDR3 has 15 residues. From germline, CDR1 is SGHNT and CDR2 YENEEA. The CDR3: CASSYGGVSTDTQYF. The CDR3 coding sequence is TGTGCCAGCAGCTACGGGGGAGTTAGCACAGATACGCAGTATTTT.

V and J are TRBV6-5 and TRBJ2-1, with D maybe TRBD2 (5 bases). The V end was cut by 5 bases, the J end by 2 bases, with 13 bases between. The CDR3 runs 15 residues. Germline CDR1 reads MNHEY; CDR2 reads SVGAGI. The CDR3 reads CASSPTTGTYNEQFF. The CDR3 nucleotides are TGTGCCAGCAGTCCAACCACCGGGACCTACAATGAGCAGTTCTTC.

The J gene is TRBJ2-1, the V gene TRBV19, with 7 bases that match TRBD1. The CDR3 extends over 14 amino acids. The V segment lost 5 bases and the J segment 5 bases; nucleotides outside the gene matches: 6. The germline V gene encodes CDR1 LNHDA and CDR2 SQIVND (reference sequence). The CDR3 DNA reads TGTGCCAGTAGTCCTCGGACAGGACACAATGAGCAGTTCTTC. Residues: CASSPRTGHNEQFF.

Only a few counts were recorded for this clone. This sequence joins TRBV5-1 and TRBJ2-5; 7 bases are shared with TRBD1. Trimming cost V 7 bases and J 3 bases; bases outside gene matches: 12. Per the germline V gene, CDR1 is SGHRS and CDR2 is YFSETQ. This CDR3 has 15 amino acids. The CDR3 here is CASAPQGVFEETQYF. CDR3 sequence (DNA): TGCGCCAGCGCCCCCCAGGGGGTCTTCGAAGAGACCCAGTACTTC.

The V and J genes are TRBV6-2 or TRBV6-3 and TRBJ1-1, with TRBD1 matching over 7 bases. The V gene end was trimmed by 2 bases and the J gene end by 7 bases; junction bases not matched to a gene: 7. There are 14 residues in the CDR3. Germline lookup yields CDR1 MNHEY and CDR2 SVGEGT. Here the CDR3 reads CASSYGGTAIEAFF. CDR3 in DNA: TGTGCCAGCAGTTACGGTGGGACAGCTATTGAAGCTTTCTTT.

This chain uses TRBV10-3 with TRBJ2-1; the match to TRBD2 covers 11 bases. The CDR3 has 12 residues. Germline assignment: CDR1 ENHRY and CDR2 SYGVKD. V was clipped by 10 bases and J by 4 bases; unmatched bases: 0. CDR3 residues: CATSGGYNEQFF. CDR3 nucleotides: TGTGCCACTAGCGGGGGGTACAATGAGCAGTTCTTC.